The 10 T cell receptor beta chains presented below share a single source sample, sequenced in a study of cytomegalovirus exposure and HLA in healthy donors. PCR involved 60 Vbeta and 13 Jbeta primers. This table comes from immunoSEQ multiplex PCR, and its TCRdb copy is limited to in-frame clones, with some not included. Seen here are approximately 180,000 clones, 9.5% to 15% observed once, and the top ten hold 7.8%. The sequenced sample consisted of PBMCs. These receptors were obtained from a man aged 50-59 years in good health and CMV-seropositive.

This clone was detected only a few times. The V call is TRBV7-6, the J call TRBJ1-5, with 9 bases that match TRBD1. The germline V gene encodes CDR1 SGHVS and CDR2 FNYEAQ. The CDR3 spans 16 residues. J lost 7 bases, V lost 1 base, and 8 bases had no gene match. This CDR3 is CASSLGGQGRGQPQHF. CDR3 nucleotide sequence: TGTGCCAGCAGCTTAGGGGGACAGGGAAGAGGGCAGCCCCAGCATTTT.

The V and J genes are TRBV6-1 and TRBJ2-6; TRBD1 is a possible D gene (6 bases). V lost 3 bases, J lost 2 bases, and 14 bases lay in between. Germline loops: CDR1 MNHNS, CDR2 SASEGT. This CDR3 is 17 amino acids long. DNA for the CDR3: TGTGCCAGCAGTGAGGTACAGGGCGGTACTGGGGCCAACGTCCTGACTTTC. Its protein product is CASSEVQGGTGANVLTF.

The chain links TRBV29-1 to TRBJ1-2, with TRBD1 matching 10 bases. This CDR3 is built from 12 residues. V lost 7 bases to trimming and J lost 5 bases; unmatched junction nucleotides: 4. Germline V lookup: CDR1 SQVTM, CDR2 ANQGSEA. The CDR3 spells CSARDRGYGYTF. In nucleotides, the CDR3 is TGCAGCGCTAGGGACAGGGGTTATGGCTACACCTTC.

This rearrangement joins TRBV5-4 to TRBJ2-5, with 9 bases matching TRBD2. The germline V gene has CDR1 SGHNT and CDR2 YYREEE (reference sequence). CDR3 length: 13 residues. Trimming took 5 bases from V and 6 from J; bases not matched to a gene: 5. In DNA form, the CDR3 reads TGTGCCAGCAGTTCAGCGGGGGGAAAGACCCAGTACTTC. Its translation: CASSSAGGKTQYF. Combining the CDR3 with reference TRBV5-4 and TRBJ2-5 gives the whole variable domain ETGVTQSPTHLIKTRGQQVTLRCSSQSGHNTVSWYQQALGQGPQFIFQYYREEENGRGNFPPRFSGLQFPNYSSELNVNALELDDSALYLCASSSAGGKTQYFGPGTRLLVL.

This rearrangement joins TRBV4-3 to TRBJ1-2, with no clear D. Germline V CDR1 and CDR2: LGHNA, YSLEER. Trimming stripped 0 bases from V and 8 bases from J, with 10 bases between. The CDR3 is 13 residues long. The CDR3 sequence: CASSQEGGVGYTF. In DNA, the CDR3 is TGCGCCAGCAGCCAAGAAGGCGGGGTCGGCTACACCTTC.

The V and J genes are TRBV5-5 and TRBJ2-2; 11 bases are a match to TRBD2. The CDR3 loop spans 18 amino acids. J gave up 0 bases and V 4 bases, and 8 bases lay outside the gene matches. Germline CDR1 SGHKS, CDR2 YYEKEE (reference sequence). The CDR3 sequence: CASSATPTSGANTGELFF. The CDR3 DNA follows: TGTGCCAGCAGCGCCACCCCGACTAGCGGGGCGAACACCGGGGAGCTGTTTTTT. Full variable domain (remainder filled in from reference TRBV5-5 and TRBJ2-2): DAGVTQSPTHLIKTRGQQVTLRCSPISGHKSVSWYQQVLGQGPQFIFQYYEKEERGRGNFPDRFSARQFPNYSSELNVNALLLGDSALYLCASSATPTSGANTGELFFGEGSRLTVL.

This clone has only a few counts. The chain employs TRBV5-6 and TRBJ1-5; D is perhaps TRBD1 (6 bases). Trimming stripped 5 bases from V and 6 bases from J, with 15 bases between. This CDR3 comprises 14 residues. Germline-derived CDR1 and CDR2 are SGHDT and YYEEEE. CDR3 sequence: CASSPRGSGQPQHF. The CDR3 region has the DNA TGTGCCAGCAGTCCCAGGGGATCAGGTCAGCCCCAGCATTTT. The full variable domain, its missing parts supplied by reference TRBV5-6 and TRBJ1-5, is DAGVTQSPTHLIKTRGQQVTLRCSPKSGHDTVSWYQQALGQGPQFIFQYYEEEERQRGNFPDRFSGHQFPNYSSELNVNALLLGDSALYLCASSPRGSGQPQHFGDGTRLSIL.

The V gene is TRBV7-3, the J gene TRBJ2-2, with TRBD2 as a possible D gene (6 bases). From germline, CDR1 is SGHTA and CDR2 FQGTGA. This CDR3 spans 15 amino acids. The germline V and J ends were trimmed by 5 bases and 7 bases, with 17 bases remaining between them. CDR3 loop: CASSPPGGAGGELFF. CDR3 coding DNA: TGTGCCAGCAGCCCCCCCGGGGGTGCTGGCGGGGAGCTGTTTTTT.

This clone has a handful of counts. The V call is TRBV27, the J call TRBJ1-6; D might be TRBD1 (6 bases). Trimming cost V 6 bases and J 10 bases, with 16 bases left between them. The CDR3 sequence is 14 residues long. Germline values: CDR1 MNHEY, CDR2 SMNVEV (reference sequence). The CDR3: CASRSRGYGSPLHF. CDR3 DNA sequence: TGTGCCAGCAGGTCCAGGGGATATGGGTCACCCCTCCACTTT.

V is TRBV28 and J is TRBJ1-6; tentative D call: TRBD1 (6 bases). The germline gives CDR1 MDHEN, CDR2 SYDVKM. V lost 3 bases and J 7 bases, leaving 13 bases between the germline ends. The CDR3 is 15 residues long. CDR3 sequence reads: CASSFPGTKNSPLHF. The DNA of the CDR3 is TGTGCCAGCAGTTTTCCCGGGACAAAGAATTCACCCCTCCACTTT.